This T cell receptor (beta chain) was recovered during a study of OX40 agonist ivuxolimab in advanced cancers. Measured with immunoSEQ multiplex PCR; TCRdb has only the in-frame clones, and not every one. The table includes tens of thousands of clones, around 85% detected once. Trimming took off 4 bases at V and 5 bases at J, with 15 bases between the two ends. Per germline, CDR1 MGHRA and CDR2 YSYEKL. The CDR3 contains 15 residues. The sequence came from an adult with an advanced solid tumor such as melanoma, head and neck, liver or kidney cancer. Sequencing used CD4+ or CD8+ T cells sorted from blood, obtained in a trial of the OX40 agonist ivuxolimab. J is TRBJ1-5 and V is TRBV4-1, with D tentatively TRBD1 (5 bases). DNA for the CDR3: TGCGCCAGCAGCCGGGTAACCGGGACCTATCAGCCCCAGCATTTT. Residues: CASSRVTGTYQPQHF.